This record covers a single T cell receptor (beta chain). Its antigen is still unknown. These data belong to a study of cytomegalovirus exposure and HLA in healthy donors. Study details: Genotyping of 300 to 450 donors showed that around 81% belonged to the Caucasian-associated ancestry cluster. The study's findings and limits: In terms of immune exposure information, only CMV serostatus was available.

The CDR3 covers 15 residues. With 0 bases removed from V and 5 bases from J, the gap between germline ends came to 13 bases. Germline V lookup: CDR1 LNHNV, CDR2 YYDKDF (reference sequence). 60 Vbeta and 13 Jbeta primers were used in PCR. Source study methods: The count from a later analysis was some 83 million unique TCR beta chains, 9.5 million to 11 million of them shared. TCRdb's table, derived via immunoSEQ multiplex PCR, lists solely in-frame clones and lacks some. From that table come the V and J calls and clone size; the DNA was used to work out D and trimming. This table holds about 160,000 clones, roughly 88% found once.

The source of this sequence is a man aged 50 to 60 in good health and CMV-seropositive. Sequenced input: PBMCs. The chain carries TRBV15 and TRBJ2-5; D possibly corresponds to TRBD2 (6 bases). CDR3 sequence (DNA): TGTGCCACCAGCAGAGAGGGCGGGACTGGGGAGACCCAGTACTTC. It translates to CATSREGGTGETQYF.